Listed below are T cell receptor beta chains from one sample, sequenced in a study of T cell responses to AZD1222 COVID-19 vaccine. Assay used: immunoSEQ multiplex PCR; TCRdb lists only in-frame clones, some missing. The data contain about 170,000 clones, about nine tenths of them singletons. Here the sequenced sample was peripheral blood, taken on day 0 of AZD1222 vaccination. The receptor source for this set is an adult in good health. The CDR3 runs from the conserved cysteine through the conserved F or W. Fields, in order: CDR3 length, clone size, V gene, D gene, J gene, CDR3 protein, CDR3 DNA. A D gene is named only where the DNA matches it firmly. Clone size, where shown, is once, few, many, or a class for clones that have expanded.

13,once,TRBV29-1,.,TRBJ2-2,CSFRRGGTGELFF,TGCAGCTTCCGACGGGGAGGCACCGGGGAGCTGTTTTTT
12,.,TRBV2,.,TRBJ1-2,CASRGAGEGYTF,TGTGCCAGCAGAGGGGCAGGGGAAGGCTACACCTTC
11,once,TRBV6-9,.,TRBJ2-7,CATLRAYEQYF,TGTGCCACCCTCCGGGCCTACGAGCAGTACTTC
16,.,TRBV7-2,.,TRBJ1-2,CASSLVDSWDARGYTF,TGTGCCAGCAGCTTGGTAGATTCTTGGGACGCCCGAGGCTACACCTTC
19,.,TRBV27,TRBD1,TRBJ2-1,CASSLYLPGQGRTYNEQFF,TGTGCCAGCAGTTTATATCTCCCGGGACAGGGTAGGACCTACAATGAGCAGTTCTTC
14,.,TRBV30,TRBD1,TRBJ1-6,CAWSRDRLNSPLHF,TGTGCCTGGAGCCGGGACAGGCTAAATTCACCCCTCCACTTT
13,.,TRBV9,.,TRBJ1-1,CASSVADYGEAFF,TGTGCCAGCAGCGTAGCTGATTACGGTGAAGCTTTCTTT
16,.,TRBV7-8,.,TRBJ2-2,CASSLLSGANTGELFF,TGTGCCAGCAGCTTATTGAGCGGCGCGAACACCGGGGAGCTGTTTTTT
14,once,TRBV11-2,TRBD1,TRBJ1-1,CASSRGTAIFEAFF,TGTGCCAGCAGCCGAGGGACAGCAATCTTTGAAGCTTTCTTT
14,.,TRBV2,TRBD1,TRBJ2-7,CASSDQDRYYEQYF,TGTGCCAGCAGTGACCAGGACAGGTATTACGAGCAGTACTTC
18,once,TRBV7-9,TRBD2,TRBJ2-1,CASSLEALPGGDYNEQFF,TGTGCCAGCAGCTTAGAGGCCTTGCCCGGGGGGGATTACAATGAGCAGTTCTTC
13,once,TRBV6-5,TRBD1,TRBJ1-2,CASSRDRGLGYTF,TGTGCCAGCAGTCGGGACAGGGGGCTTGGCTACACCTTC
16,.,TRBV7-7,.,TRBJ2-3,CASSLVVSRITDTQYF,TGTGCTAGCAGCTTAGTGGTTAGCCGCATCACAGATACGCAGTATTTT
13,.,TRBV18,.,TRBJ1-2,CASSPGEAYGYTF,TGTGCCAGCTCCCCTGGGGAAGCCTATGGCTACACCTTC
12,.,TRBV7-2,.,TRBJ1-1,CASSLLGAEAFF,TGTGCCAGCAGCTTGTTGGGAGCTGAAGCTTTCTTT
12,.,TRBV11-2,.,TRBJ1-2,CASISAAVLIAF,TGTGCCAGCATCTCTGCAGCCGTCCTTATCGCCTTC
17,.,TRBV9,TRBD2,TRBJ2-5,CASSPGLAGGIQETQYF,TGTGCCAGCAGCCCCGGACTAGCGGGAGGGATTCAAGAGACCCAGTACTTC
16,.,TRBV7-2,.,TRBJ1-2,CASSPRRPTGNYGYTF,TGTGCCAGCAGCCCGCGGCGTCCGACAGGCAACTATGGCTACACCTTC
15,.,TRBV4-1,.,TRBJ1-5,CASSQGPGAVQPQHF,TGCGCCAGCAGCCAAGGACCTGGGGCTGTTCAGCCCCAGCATTTT
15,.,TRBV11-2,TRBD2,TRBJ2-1,CASSLVSGSYNEQFF,TGTGCCAGCAGCTTAGTCAGCGGGAGCTACAATGAGCAGTTCTTC
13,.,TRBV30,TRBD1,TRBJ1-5,CAWGTGGNQPQHF,TGTGCCTGGGGGACAGGGGGCAATCAGCCCCAGCATTTT
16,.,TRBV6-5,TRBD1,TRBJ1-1,CASSSASGQGDTEAFF,TGTGCCAGCAGTTCCGCCAGTGGACAGGGTGACACTGAAGCTTTCTTT
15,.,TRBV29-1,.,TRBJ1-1,CSVDKGRPSGAEAFF,TGCAGCGTTGATAAGGGGAGGCCCTCTGGGGCTGAAGCTTTCTTT